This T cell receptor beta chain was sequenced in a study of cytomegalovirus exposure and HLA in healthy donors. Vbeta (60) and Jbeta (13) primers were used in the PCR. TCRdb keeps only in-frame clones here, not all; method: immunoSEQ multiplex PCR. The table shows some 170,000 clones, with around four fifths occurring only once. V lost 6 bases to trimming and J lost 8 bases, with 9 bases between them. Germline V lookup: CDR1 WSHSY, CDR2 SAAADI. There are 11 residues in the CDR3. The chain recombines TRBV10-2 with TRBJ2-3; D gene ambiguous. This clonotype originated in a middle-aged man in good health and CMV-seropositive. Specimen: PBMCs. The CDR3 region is CASRAYGTQYF. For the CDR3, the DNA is TGCGCCAGCAGGGCATATGGTACGCAGTATTTT.